One sample yielded the 12 T cell receptor beta chains listed below, sequenced in a study of blood T cell repertoires in COVID-19. The method was immunoSEQ multiplex PCR; TCRdb's version includes in-frame clones alone and lacks a portion of them. Of 100,000 to 150,000 clones listed, roughly 84% are singletons. The specimen sequenced was peripheral blood. The source is a woman older than 75 with acute or convalescent COVID-19.

V and J are TRBV6-5 and TRBJ1-1; D might be TRBD1 (5 bases). This CDR3 has 13 residues. CDR1 is MNHEY, CDR2 SVGAGI, per germline. V shed 6 bases and J shed 0 bases, with 8 bases lying between them. The CDR3 loop is CASSRDMNTEAFF. CDR3 nucleotide sequence: TGTGCCAGCAGCAGGGATATGAACACTGAAGCTTTCTTT.

The chain couples TRBV19 to TRBJ1-6, with TRBD1 as a possible D gene (6 bases). Germline V gene sequence: CDR1 LNHDA, CDR2 SQIVND (reference sequence). The CDR3 contains 15 residues. The V gene lost 6 bases and the J gene lost 6 bases, with 15 bases spanning the gap. CDR3 in DNA: TGTGCCAGTAGACGAGATCGGACAGCTAATTCACCCCTCCACTTT. Translating gives CASRRDRTANSPLHF.

The DNA of the CDR3 is TGTGCCAGCAGTTTCCCGACAGGGTTTAGTTCACCCCTCCACTTT. The encoded protein is CASSFPTGFSSPLHF. The chain recombines TRBV6-5 with TRBJ1-6; 7 bases are a match to TRBD1. Germline V gives CDR1 MNHEY, CDR2 SVGAGI. The CDR3 runs 15 residues. V lost 4 bases, J lost 9 bases, and 9 bases stayed unmatched.

The J gene is TRBJ1-4, the V gene TRBV19; D unresolved. The germline V gene has CDR1 LNHDA and CDR2 SQIVND (reference sequence). V lost 6 bases to trimming and J lost 6 bases, with 17 bases between them. The CDR3 is made up of 15 amino acids. This CDR3 reads CASSPLGGPDEKLFF. In DNA, the CDR3 is TGTGCCAGTAGCCCTTTGGGAGGTCCCGATGAAAAACTGTTTTTT.

The chain is built from TRBV5-8 and TRBJ2-7; 9 positions match TRBD1. V gave up 6 bases and J gave up 5 bases; unmatched junction bases: 12. This CDR3 contains 15 residues. The V gene's germline CDR1 is SGHTS and CDR2 YDEGEE. The CDR3 DNA reads as TGTGCCAGCATAGCGCCGGGACAGGGACTCCACGAGCAGTACTTC. Its protein is CASIAPGQGLHEQYF.

This clone was seen a single time. As DNA, the CDR3 is TGTGCCAGTAGTGTTGCTCAACTAATTTATAGCAATCAGCCCCAGCATTTT. It codes for CASSVAQLIYSNQPQHF. The chain combines TRBV19 with TRBJ1-5; no firm D call. Between the trimmed V and J ends, which lost 5 bases and 0 bases, there was a span of 17 bases. Germline values: CDR1 LNHDA, CDR2 SQIVND (reference sequence). The CDR3 runs 17 residues.

The table lists this clone with a count of one. This chain uses TRBV11-2 with TRBJ2-1; weak D call: TRBD2 (8 bases). Germline CDR1 and CDR2: SGHAT and FQNNGV. V lost 8 bases and J lost 7, with 18 bases in between. The CDR3 consists of 14 residues. This CDR3 reads CASHRGSGINEQFF. CDR3 DNA: TGTGCCAGCCACAGGGGTAGCGGGATTAATGAGCAGTTCTTC.

The V gene is TRBV2, the J gene TRBJ2-3, with 9 bases fitting TRBD2. With 4 bases clipped from V and 0 bases from J, the junction kept 14 bases outside the gene matches. Germline V lookup: CDR1 SNHLY, CDR2 FYNNEI. The CDR3 contains 19 residues. The CDR3: CASSVERGATLTSTDTQYF. CDR3 nucleotide sequence: TGTGCCAGCAGTGTTGAGCGGGGGGCCACACTTACTAGCACAGATACGCAGTATTTT.

The rearrangement uses TRBV10-1 and TRBJ2-5; possible D gene TRBD2, 6 bases. Trimming pared 6 bases from V and 5 bases from J, leaving 16 bases between. The CDR3 length is 14 residues. The germline gives CDR1 WNHNN, CDR2 SYGVQD (reference sequence). In DNA, the CDR3 is TGCGCCAGCAGCCGTAGCGGACCTGCGGAGACCCAGTACTTC. Protein: CASSRSGPAETQYF.

The V and J genes are TRBV6-1 and TRBJ2-3; D may be TRBD1 (6 bases). There are 17 residues in the CDR3. The germline gives CDR1 MNHNS, CDR2 SASEGT. Trimming took 2 bases from V and 2 from J, leaving 17 bases between them. CDR3 amino acids: CASSESQTGYHTDTQYF. The DNA of the CDR3 is TGTGCCAGCAGTGAATCCCAGACAGGCTACCACACAGATACGCAGTATTTT.

The chain couples TRBV5-6 to TRBJ1-5; D may be TRBD1 (5 bases). Germline V gives CDR1 SGHDT, CDR2 YYEEEE. Trimming shortened V by 5 bases and J by 6 bases, and 12 bases separated the two germline ends. The CDR3 sequence is 13 residues long. The CDR3 is CASSQGGFQPQHF. In DNA, the CDR3 is TGTGCCAGCAGTCAGGGTGGGTTTCAGCCCCAGCATTTT. Looking up the rest from reference TRBV5-6 and TRBJ1-5 gives the full variable domain: DAGVTQSPTHLIKTRGQQVTLRCSPKSGHDTVSWYQQALGQGPQFIFQYYEEEERQRGNFPDRFSGHQFPNYSSELNVNALLLGDSALYLCASSQGGFQPQHFGDGTRLSIL.

This clone was recorded a few times. The CDR3 loop is CASSQTGSGELFF. CDR3 bases: TGCGCCAGCAGCCAGACAGGGTCCGGGGAGCTGTTTTTT. The chain has TRBV4-1 and TRBJ2-2; 7 nucleotides line up with TRBD1. With 3 bases clipped from V and 6 bases from J, the junction kept 1 base outside the gene matches. Germline-derived CDR1 and CDR2 are MGHRA and YSYEKL. This CDR3 has 13 residues.